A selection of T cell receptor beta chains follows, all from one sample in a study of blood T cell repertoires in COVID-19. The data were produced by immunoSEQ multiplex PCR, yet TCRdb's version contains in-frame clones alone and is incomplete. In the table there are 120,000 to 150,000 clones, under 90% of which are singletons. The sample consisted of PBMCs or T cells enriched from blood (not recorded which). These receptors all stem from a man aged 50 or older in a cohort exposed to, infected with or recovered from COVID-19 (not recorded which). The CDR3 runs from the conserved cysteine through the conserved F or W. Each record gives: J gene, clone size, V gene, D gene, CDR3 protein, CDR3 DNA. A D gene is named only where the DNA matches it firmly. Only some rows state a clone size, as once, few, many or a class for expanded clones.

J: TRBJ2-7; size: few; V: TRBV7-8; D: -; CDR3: CASSGGSGWGYEQYF; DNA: TGTGCCAGCAGCGGGGGGAGTGGGTGGGGATACGAGCAGTACTTC
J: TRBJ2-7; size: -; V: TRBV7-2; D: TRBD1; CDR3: CASSLGQGGSYEQYF; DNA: TGTGCCAGCAGCTTAGGACAGGGGGGCTCCTACGAGCAGTACTTC
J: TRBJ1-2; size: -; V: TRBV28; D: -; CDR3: CASSSPRAGDVGYTF; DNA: TGTGCCAGCAGCTCACCCCGCGCAGGGGATGTAGGCTACACCTTC
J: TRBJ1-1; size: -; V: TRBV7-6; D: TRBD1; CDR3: CASSRQGTEAFF; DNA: TGTGCCAGCAGCAGACAGGGCACTGAAGCTTTCTTT
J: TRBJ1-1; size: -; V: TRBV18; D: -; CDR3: CASSPDKMNTEAFF; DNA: TGTGCCAGCTCACCAGACAAGATGAACACTGAAGCTTTCTTT
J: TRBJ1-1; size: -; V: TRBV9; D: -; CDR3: CASSVQGGNTEAFF; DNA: TGTGCCAGCAGCGTGCAGGGTGGGAACACTGAAGCTTTCTTT
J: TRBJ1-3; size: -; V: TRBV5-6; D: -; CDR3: CASSLDIGNTIYF; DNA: TGTGCCAGCAGCTTGGATATTGGAAACACCATATATTTT
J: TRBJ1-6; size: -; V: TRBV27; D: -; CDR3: CASATVNSPLHF; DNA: TGTGCCAGCGCGACAGTTAATTCACCCCTCCACTTT
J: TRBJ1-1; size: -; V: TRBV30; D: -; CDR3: CAWSEPAGVNTEAFF; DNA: TGTGCCTGGAGTGAACCCGCAGGGGTGAACACTGAAGCTTTCTTT
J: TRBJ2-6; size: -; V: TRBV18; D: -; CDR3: CASSPSPGTPFSGANVLTF; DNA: TGTGCCAGCTCACCCTCCCCCGGGACTCCTTTTTCTGGGGCCAACGTCCTGACTTTC
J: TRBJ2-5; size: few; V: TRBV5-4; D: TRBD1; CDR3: CASTWAGGQGTQYF; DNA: TGTGCCAGCACTTGGGCAGGGGGCCAAGGGACCCAGTACTTC
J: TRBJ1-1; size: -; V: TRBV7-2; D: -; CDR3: CASSLGQVVGAEAFF; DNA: TGTGCCAGCAGCTTAGGACAGGTGGTCGGCGCTGAAGCTTTCTTT
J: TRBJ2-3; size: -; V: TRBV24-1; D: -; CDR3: CATSTGGSITDTQYF; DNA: TGTGCCACCAGTACCGGCGGGTCTATCACAGATACGCAGTATTTT
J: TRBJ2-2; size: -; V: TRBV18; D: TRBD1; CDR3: CASSRDRTGELFF; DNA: TGTGCCAGCTCACGGGACAGGACCGGGGAGCTGTTTTTT
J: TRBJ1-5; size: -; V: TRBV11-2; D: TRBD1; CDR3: CASSDRDRAQPQHF; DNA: TGTGCCAGCAGCGACCGGGACAGGGCGCAGCCCCAGCATTTT
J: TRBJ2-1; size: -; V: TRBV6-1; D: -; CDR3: CASREYGRPTYNEQFF; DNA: TGTGCCAGCAGAGAATACGGGAGACCCACCTACAATGAGCAGTTCTTC
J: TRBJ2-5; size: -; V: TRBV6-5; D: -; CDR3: CASEGGDREVGTQYF; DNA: TGTGCCAGCGAGGGAGGAGACAGGGAAGTTGGGACCCAGTACTTC
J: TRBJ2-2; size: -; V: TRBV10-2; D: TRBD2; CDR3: CASALGRAGELFF; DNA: TGCGCCAGCGCTTTGGGGAGGGCCGGGGAGCTGTTTTTT
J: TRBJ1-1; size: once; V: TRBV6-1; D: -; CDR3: CASSDWEGGRGTEAFF; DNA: TGTGCCAGCAGTGATTGGGAGGGGGGCAGGGGCACTGAAGCTTTCTTT
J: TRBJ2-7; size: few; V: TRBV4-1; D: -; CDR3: CASSQGGRSYEQYF; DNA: TGCGCCAGCAGCCAAGGAGGGCGGTCCTACGAGCAGTACTTC
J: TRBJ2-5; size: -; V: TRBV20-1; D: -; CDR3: CSASSVETQYF; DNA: TGCAGTGCTTCCTCGGTGGAGACCCAGTACTTC
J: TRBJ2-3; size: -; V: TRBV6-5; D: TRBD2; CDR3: CASRVAGGTDTQYF; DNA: TGTGCCAGCAGGGTAGCGGGAGGCACAGATACGCAGTATTTT
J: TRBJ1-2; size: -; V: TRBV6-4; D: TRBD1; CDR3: CASSVSATGGYGYTF; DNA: TGTGCCAGCAGTGTCTCCGCGACAGGGGGTTATGGCTACACCTTC
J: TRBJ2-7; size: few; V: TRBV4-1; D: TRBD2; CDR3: CASSEQGLAVASYEQYF; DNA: TGCGCCAGCAGCGAGCAGGGACTAGCGGTCGCCTCCTACGAGCAGTACTTC
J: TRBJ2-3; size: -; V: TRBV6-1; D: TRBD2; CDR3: CASSERFKREYTDTQYF; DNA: TGTGCCAGCAGTGAAAGGTTCAAGCGGGAGTACACAGATACGCAGTATTTT
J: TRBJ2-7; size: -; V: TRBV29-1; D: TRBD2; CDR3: CSVGGLAGGLSSYEQYF; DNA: TGCAGCGTTGGAGGACTAGCGGGAGGACTGAGCTCCTACGAGCAGTACTTC
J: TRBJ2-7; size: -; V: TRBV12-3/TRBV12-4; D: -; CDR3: CASRLGAYEQYF; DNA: TGTGCCAGCAGACTCGGGGCCTACGAGCAGTACTTC
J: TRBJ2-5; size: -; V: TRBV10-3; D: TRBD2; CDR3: CAISETSGVETQYF; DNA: TGTGCCATCAGTGAAACTAGCGGGGTGGAGACCCAGTACTTC
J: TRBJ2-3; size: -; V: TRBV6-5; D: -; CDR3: CASTWALTDTQYF; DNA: TGTGCCAGCACGTGGGCCCTCACAGATACGCAGTATTTT
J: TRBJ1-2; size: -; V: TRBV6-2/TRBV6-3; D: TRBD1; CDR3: CASTPPGQGKGYTF; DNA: TGTGCCAGCACCCCACCGGGACAGGGGAAAGGCTACACCTTC
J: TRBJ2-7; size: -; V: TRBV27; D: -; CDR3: CASSSAGRYEQYF; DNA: TGTGCCAGCAGTAGCGCGGGACGCTACGAGCAGTACTTC
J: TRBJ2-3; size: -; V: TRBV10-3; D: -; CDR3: CAISRTGLGTDTQYF; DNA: TGTGCCATCAGCCGAACAGGGCTCGGCACAGATACGCAGTATTTT